This TCR beta chain was sequenced for a study of CD8 T cells in Susac syndrome. Bulk CD8+ and CD4+ cells came from magnetic negative isolation; CD8+ TEMRA by FACS. A quantity of about 0.5 to 1 ug RNA underwent reverse transcription using random hexamers. TCRdb fed the immunoSEQ multiplex PCR reads into MiXCR, producing one record per CDR3 protein. There are more than 65,000 distinct CDR3 sequences in the sample; about 95% occur only once, and 0.2% to 0.25% lies in the top ten. Germline V gene data show CDR1 as LGHNA and CDR2 as YNFKEQ. The V end lost 7 bases, the J end lost 1 base, and 10 bases lay between the germline ends. This CDR3 comprises 13 residues.

This receptor was taken from a human donor in good health. The sequencing sample was made of CD8+ T cells from PBMCs. V usage is TRBV4-2 and J usage is TRBJ1-1; D is undetermined. CDR3 DNA sequence: TGTGCCAGCAACCCCATGGGGAACACTGAAGCTTTCTTT. It codes for CASNPMGNTEAFF.